The 24 T cell receptor beta chains in this list originate from one sample, sequenced in a study of blood T cell repertoires in COVID-19. Using immunoSEQ multiplex PCR, the repertoire was profiled, and TCRdb retains in-frame clones only, with some absent. The data hold tens of thousands of clones, with roughly 82% observed a single time. Sequences were obtained from peripheral blood. Every receptor here comes from a man aged 50 or older with active COVID-19.

The chain recombines TRBV2 with TRBJ2-2; tentatively, D is TRBD2 (5 bases). This CDR3 has 13 amino acids. Germline loops: CDR1 SNHLY, CDR2 FYNNEI. V was clipped by 6 bases and J by 5 bases, with 10 bases between them. The CDR3 here is CASRLRGTGELFF. The DNA of the CDR3 is TGTGCCAGCAGGCTGAGAGGGACCGGGGAGCTGTTTTTT. Full variable domain (rest looked up from reference TRBV2 and TRBJ2-2): EPEVTQTPSHQVTQMGQEVILRCVPISNHLYFYWYRQILGQKVEFLVSFYNNEISEKSEIFDDQFSVERPDGSNFTLKIRSTKLEDSAMYFCASRLRGTGELFFGEGSRLTVL.

This sequence joins TRBV27 and TRBJ2-1; D remains ambiguous. Germline V gene data show CDR1 as MNHEY and CDR2 as SMNVEV (reference sequence). This CDR3 is built from 15 residues. V shed 7 bases and J shed 3 bases, with 16 bases lying between them. The CDR3 DNA is TGTGCCAGCACCAAAGTGCCGGGTGGCTACAATGAGCAGTTCTTC. Translating it yields CASTKVPGGYNEQFF.

This clone appeared once. V and J are TRBV7-3 and TRBJ2-5; TRBD2 agrees at 12 bases. The trim removed 5 bases at V and 1 base at J, leaving 8 bases unmatched. This CDR3 has 17 residues. Germline CDR1 reads SGHTA; CDR2 reads FQGTGA. The CDR3 region is CASSRTGTSGLQETQYF. CDR3 DNA: TGTGCCAGCAGCCGAACCGGGACTAGCGGGCTCCAAGAGACCCAGTACTTC.

The rearrangement uses TRBV7-2 and TRBJ2-2, with D possibly matching TRBD1 (5 bases). The germline CDR1 and CDR2 sequences are SGHTA and FQGNSA. V dropped 5 bases and J dropped 8 bases, with 15 bases sitting between them. The CDR3 loop spans 14 amino acids. CDR3: CASSLGWGPGELFF. For the CDR3, the DNA is TGTGCCAGCAGCCTAGGCTGGGGCCCAGGGGAGCTGTTTTTT.

This clone was seen just once. The chain uses TRBV28 and TRBJ2-7, with TRBD2 as a possible D gene (5 bases). The CDR3 contains 14 residues. Germline V gene sequence: CDR1 MDHEN, CDR2 SYDVKM. Between the trimmed V and J ends, which lost 8 bases and 7 bases, there was a span of 21 bases. The CDR3 region is CASQGGGRVGEQYF. The CDR3 DNA follows: TGTGCCAGCCAAGGTGGTGGGAGAGTGGGAGAGCAGTACTTC.

The table lists this clone with a count of one. The chain uses TRBV4-3 and TRBJ2-7, with a tentative D call TRBD2 (6 bases). Deletions cut 0 bases from V and 3 bases from J, with 15 bases between. CDR1 is LGHNA, CDR2 YSLEER, per germline. CDR3 length: 16 residues. The DNA of the CDR3 is TGCGCCAGCAGCCAAGATTCTAGGACGGGACTCTACGAGCAGTACTTC. Translated: CASSQDSRTGLYEQYF.

The genes are TRBV5-1 and TRBJ2-5; TRBD1 matches 9 bases. This CDR3 contains 16 residues. The germline V gene has CDR1 SGHRS and CDR2 YFSETQ. The V and J ends lost 4 bases and 3 bases, in that order; junction bases with no gene match: 10. CDR3 coding DNA: TGCGCCAGCAGCGCGTTAACAGGGGGCAGGGAAGAGACCCAGTACTTC. Translated, it gives CASSALTGGREETQYF.

The chain couples TRBV21-1 to TRBJ2-7; TRBD2, the table's D call, lacks a check against the DNA. TRBV21-1 has pseudogene status. This CDR3 is 16 amino acids long. The CDR3 is CASSASGTSGVGEQYF. The CDR3 DNA follows: TGTGCCAGCAGCGCCTCCGGGACTAGCGGCGTTGGCGAGCAGTACTTC.

This sequence joins TRBV5-4 and TRBJ1-2; tentatively, D is TRBD1 (6 bases). The germline V gene encodes CDR1 SGHNT and CDR2 YYREEE (reference sequence). The CDR3 covers 15 residues. V was cut by 0 bases and J by 3 bases, with 12 bases left in between. The CDR3 sequence: CASSLAGHGDYGYTF. The CDR3 DNA is TGTGCCAGCAGCTTGGCGGGACATGGGGACTATGGCTACACCTTC.

The chain carries TRBV4-1 and TRBJ2-7, with 9 bases matching TRBD2. V lost 0 bases to trimming and J lost 3 bases; unmatched junction nucleotides: 12. The germline gives CDR1 MGHRA, CDR2 YSYEKL. The CDR3 runs 18 residues. The CDR3 region is CASSQDAGGPSLDYEQYF. The CDR3 DNA reads TGCGCCAGCAGCCAAGATGCGGGGGGGCCCAGTTTGGACTACGAGCAGTACTTC.

The V and J genes are TRBV28 and TRBJ2-7, with a tentative D call TRBD2 (5 bases). The germline V gene encodes CDR1 MDHEN and CDR2 SYDVKM. The CDR3 is 13 residues long. Trimming removed 2 bases from V and 1 base from J, with 6 bases in between. CDR3 coding DNA: TGTGCCAGCAGTTTAGGAGGATCCTACGAGCAGTACTTC. Translating it yields CASSLGGSYEQYF.

This clone was seen only a few times. This chain connects TRBV18 to TRBJ2-1; 10 bases align to TRBD1. Germline V CDR1 and CDR2: KGHSH, LQKENI. The CDR3 extends over 16 amino acids. V trimming: 8 bases; J trimming: 5 bases; junction bases outside the gene matches: 12. The CDR3 DNA reads TGTGCCAGCGCTCTTCGACAGGGGGCGCAAAACAATGAGCAGTTCTTC. Its protein product is CASALRQGAQNNEQFF.

CDR3 in DNA: TGTGCCAGCAGTTCCCCCGCCGCGGGTTCACCCCTCCACTTT. This translates into CASSSPAAGSPLHF. V is TRBV6-2 or TRBV6-3 and J is TRBJ1-6; D ambiguous. Germline lookup yields CDR1 MNHEY and CDR2 SVGEGT. V was clipped by 4 bases and J by 9 bases, with 13 bases between them. The CDR3 is made up of 14 amino acids.

The genes are TRBV7-8 and TRBJ1-3; unclear D gene. The V and J ends lost 0 bases and 0 bases respectively, with 12 bases between them. The CDR3 spans 17 residues. In germline, CDR1 is SGHVS, CDR2 FQNEAQ. The CDR3 nucleotides are TGTGCCAGCAGCTTAGCCCACACCACAAGCTCTGGAAACACCATATATTTT. It yields the protein CASSLAHTTSSGNTIYF.

This clone was picked up one time. This CDR3 reads CASSLTPGITEAFF. In nucleotides, the CDR3 is TGTGCCAGCTCACTCACCCCAGGGATCACTGAAGCTTTCTTT. The chain recombines TRBV18 with TRBJ1-1; D may be TRBD1 (5 bases). V shed 4 bases and J shed 4 bases, with 13 bases lying between them. The CDR3 is 14 residues long. CDR1 and CDR2 (germline): KGHSH, LQKENI. Filled out from reference TRBV18 and TRBJ1-1, the complete variable domain reads NAGVMQNPRHLVRRRGQEARLRCSPMKGHSHVYWYRQLPEEGLKFMVYLQKENIIDESGMPKERFSAEFPKEGPSILRIQQVVRGDSAAYFCASSLTPGITEAFFGQGTRLTVV.

The chain combines TRBV24-1 with TRBJ2-7; 11 bases line up with TRBD2. J lost 5 bases, V lost 6 bases, and 8 bases had no gene match. CDR1 is KGHDR and CDR2 is SFDVKD in the germline V gene. CDR3 length: 15 residues. Here the CDR3 reads CATSSPSGRKDEQYF. The CDR3 region has the DNA TGTGCCACCAGTTCTCCTAGCGGGAGGAAAGACGAGCAGTACTTC.

This chain joins TRBV7-9 and TRBJ1-1; TRBD1 aligns across 8 bases. The CDR3 runs 15 residues. After removal of 3 bases from V and 2 bases from J, the junction contained 5 bases not matched to a gene. Germline V gene data show CDR1 as SEHNR and CDR2 as FQNEAQ (reference sequence). The CDR3 region has the DNA TGTGCCAGCAGCTTCTGGACAGGGCCAAACACTGAAGCTTTCTTT. It translates to CASSFWTGPNTEAFF.

This clone was seen once. The rearrangement uses TRBV2 and TRBJ2-3; D is undetermined. CDR3 length equals 12 residues. The V gene lost 3 bases and the J gene lost 11 bases, with 12 bases spanning the gap. Germline CDR1 reads SNHLY; CDR2 reads FYNNEI. The CDR3 reads CASSDLSRQQYF. The CDR3 DNA follows: TGTGCCAGCAGTGACCTGTCCCGACAGCAGTATTTT.

The chain has TRBV28 and TRBJ1-3; weak D call: TRBD1 (5 bases). The V end was cut by 5 bases, the J end by 4 bases, with 6 bases between. CDR1 MDHEN and CDR2 SYDVKM come from the germline V gene. The CDR3 is 12 amino acids. DNA of the CDR3: TGTGCCAGCAGTAGGGGCGGAAACACCATATATTTT. It encodes CASSRGGNTIYF.

The chain joins TRBV18 to TRBJ1-2, with D perhaps matching TRBD1 (5 bases). V lost 3 bases and J lost 5, with 19 bases in between. The CDR3 runs to 16 residues. The V gene's germline CDR1 is KGHSH and CDR2 LQKENI. The CDR3 sequence is CASSPAPDRSLYGYTF. The CDR3 DNA is TGTGCCAGCTCACCCGCCCCTGACAGATCACTGTATGGCTACACCTTC.

The count of this clone is one. The chain joins TRBV27 to TRBJ2-7; possible D gene TRBD2, 7 bases. The V gene lost 8 bases and the J gene lost 3 bases, with 20 bases spanning the gap. Germline-derived CDR1 and CDR2 are MNHEY and SMNVEV (reference sequence). This CDR3 spans 15 amino acids. In DNA, the CDR3 is TGTGCCAGCGGGTTATTTGGGGGGGCGAACTACGAGCAGTACTTC. This sequence encodes CASGLFGGANYEQYF.

The chain combines TRBV6-2 or TRBV6-3 with TRBJ1-6; 7 bases match TRBD1. CDR1 and CDR2 (germline): MNHEY, SVGEGT. This CDR3 spans 16 amino acids. V lost 6 bases and J lost 1; bases outside the gene matches: 6. CDR3 amino acids: CASSPGQTSYNSPLHF. The CDR3 DNA reads as TGTGCCAGCAGCCCGGGACAGACATCCTATAATTCACCCCTCCACTTT.

The chain recombines TRBV4-3 with TRBJ1-3, with 7 bases fitting TRBD1. Germline loops: CDR1 LGHNA, CDR2 YSLEER. The CDR3 extends over 17 amino acids. The J segment lost 0 bases and the V segment lost 0 bases, leaving 5 bases of the junction unmatched. The CDR3 sequence: CASSQERSGGSGNTIYF. The CDR3, as DNA: TGCGCCAGCAGCCAAGAAAGGTCAGGGGGCTCTGGAAACACCATATATTTT.

A single count supports this clone. J is TRBJ1-1 and V is TRBV28, with D perhaps matching TRBD1 (6 bases). The V gene lost 5 bases and the J gene lost 2 bases, with 18 bases spanning the gap. There are 16 residues in the CDR3. Germline loops: CDR1 MDHEN, CDR2 SYDVKM. CDR3: CASSPMGGGVNTEAFF. The CDR3 DNA reads TGTGCCAGCAGTCCTATGGGAGGGGGGGTTAACACTGAAGCTTTCTTT.